The 32 T cell receptor beta chains listed next were all sequenced from one sample in a study of blood T cell repertoires in COVID-19. The assay was immunoSEQ multiplex PCR, and TCRdb's table has in-frame clones only and misses some. Of some 210,000 clones listed, around 92% are singletons. The sample comprised peripheral blood. These receptors were obtained from a young man with acute or convalescent COVID-19.

In its sample, this clone was seen once. The genes are TRBV5-1 and TRBJ1-1; TRBD1 matches 11 bases. The CDR3 is 14 residues long. Germline-derived CDR1 and CDR2 are SGHRS and YFSETQ. Trimming cost V 0 bases and J 6 bases; bases outside gene matches: 1. CDR3 sequence reads: CASSLGGQGAEAFF. The CDR3 DNA reads as TGCGCCAGCAGCTTGGGGGGACAGGGGGCTGAAGCTTTCTTT.

V usage is TRBV27 and J usage is TRBJ2-1; 8 nucleotides agree with TRBD1. This CDR3 contains 14 residues. After removal of 4 bases from V and 9 bases from J, the junction contained 8 bases not matched to a gene. Germline assignment: CDR1 MNHEY and CDR2 SMNVEV (reference sequence). In DNA form, the CDR3 reads TGTGCCAGCAGTTCGGACAGGGTCAGCAGTGAGCAGTTCTTC. Translating gives CASSSDRVSSEQFF.

The rearrangement uses TRBV7-9 and TRBJ1-5, with D perhaps TRBD1 (5 bases). There are 14 residues in the CDR3. Germline assignment: CDR1 SEHNR and CDR2 FQNEAQ (reference sequence). The V gene lost 2 bases and the J gene lost 3 bases, with 8 bases spanning the gap. The CDR3 bases are TGTGCCAGCAGCTTACAGGGACTCAATCAGCCCCAGCATTTT. As protein: CASSLQGLNQPQHF. The variable domain in full, with the rest retrieved from reference TRBV7-9 and TRBJ1-5, is DTGVSQNPRHKITKRGQNVTFRCDPISEHNRLYWYRQTLGQGPEFLTYFQNEAQLEKSRLLSDRFSAERPKGSFSTLEIQRTEQGDSAMYLCASSLQGLNQPQHFGDGTRLSIL.

The chain has TRBV5-1 and TRBJ2-7; 8 bases are shared with TRBD1. Trimming at V came to 3 bases and at J to 2 bases, leaving 1 base not matched to a gene. Germline CDR1 and CDR2: SGHRS and YFSETQ. The CDR3 has 13 amino acids. The CDR3 DNA reads as TGCGCCAGCAGCTCGGACAGGGCCTACGAGCAGTACTTC. It yields the protein CASSSDRAYEQYF.

The J gene is TRBJ2-5, the V gene TRBV29-1; possible D gene TRBD2, 5 bases. In germline, CDR1 is SQVTM, CDR2 ANQGSEA. This CDR3 region has 13 residues. V lost 6 bases, J lost 5 bases, and 16 bases lay in between. The CDR3 DNA sequence: TGCAGCGTAAACAAGATCGGGGAGGAGACCCAGTACTTC. It codes for CSVNKIGEETQYF.

This chain links TRBV11-1 with TRBJ2-1; 10 bases are shared with TRBD1. Germline trimming cut 6 bases from V and 7 bases from J; bases unmatched to any gene: 6. The CDR3 spans 14 residues. The germline V gene has CDR1 SGHAT and CDR2 FQDESV (reference sequence). The CDR3: CASRDRGRTNEQFF. The DNA for the CDR3 is TGTGCCAGCAGAGACAGGGGGCGAACGAATGAGCAGTTCTTC.

V and J are TRBV10-1 and TRBJ2-7, with TRBD2 matching over 7 bases. With 2 bases clipped from V and 9 bases from J, the junction kept 10 bases outside the gene matches. The CDR3 covers 14 residues. The V gene's germline CDR1 is WNHNN and CDR2 SYGVQD (reference sequence). This CDR3 is CASSEAGEWASQYF. The CDR3 DNA reads TGCGCCAGCAGTGAGGCGGGAGAGTGGGCCTCGCAGTACTTC.

The chain recombines TRBV5-1 with TRBJ2-2, with 11 bases that match TRBD1. V shed 4 bases and J 7 bases; nucleotides not matched to a gene: 9. CDR1 and CDR2 (germline): SGHRS, YFSETQ. This CDR3 has 16 residues. The CDR3 protein is CASSLHGTGGFGELFF. CDR3 coding DNA: TGCGCCAGCAGCCTTCACGGGACAGGGGGTTTCGGGGAGCTGTTTTTT.

This rearrangement joins TRBV4-2 to TRBJ2-1; 9 bases match TRBD1. The germline gives CDR1 LGHNA, CDR2 YNFKEQ. CDR3 length: 16 residues. V lost 3 bases and J lost 2; bases outside the gene matches: 5. CDR3 region: CASSQARDRAYNEQFF. CDR3 coding DNA: TGTGCCAGCAGCCAGGCCAGGGACAGGGCCTACAATGAGCAGTTCTTC.

V is TRBV4-2 and J is TRBJ1-6, with 7 nucleotides matching TRBD1. With 4 bases clipped from V and 7 bases from J, the junction kept 4 bases outside the gene matches. The CDR3 totals 14 residues. CDR1 and CDR2 from the germline V gene are LGHNA and YNFKEQ. The CDR3 region has the DNA TGTGCCAGCAGCCTCACAGGGGTGAATTCACCCCTCCACTTT. It translates to CASSLTGVNSPLHF.

The chain joins TRBV9 to TRBJ2-3; D is undetermined. Germline CDR1 is SGDLS and CDR2 is YYNGEE. Trimming stripped 2 bases from V and 0 bases from J, with 10 bases between. The CDR3 has 15 residues. The CDR3 protein is CASSVRYPSTDTQYF. In nucleotides, the CDR3 is TGTGCCAGCAGCGTTCGGTACCCGAGCACAGATACGCAGTATTTT.

This clone appeared a single time. The chain has TRBV13 and TRBJ2-5, with TRBD1 matching over 10 bases. CDR1 PRHDT and CDR2 FYEKMQ come from the germline V gene (reference sequence). V was clipped by 5 bases and J by 5 bases; unmatched bases: 8. This CDR3 contains 15 residues. CDR3 residues: CASSRQGAVLETQYF. The CDR3 nucleotides read TGTGCCAGCAGCCGACAGGGGGCAGTGTTGGAGACCCAGTACTTC.

V gene TRBV7-9 combines with J gene TRBJ2-1; TRBD2 agrees at 12 bases. After removal of 5 bases from V and 4 bases from J, the junction contained 6 bases not matched to a gene. Germline V gene sequence: CDR1 SEHNR, CDR2 FQNEAQ (reference sequence). CDR3 length: 16 amino acids. The CDR3 DNA sequence: TGTGCCAGCAGCCTTTGGACTAGCGGGAAATACAATGAGCAGTTCTTC. As protein: CASSLWTSGKYNEQFF.

Points on this clone: Its ends do not fully match the called genes, so a read error is possible. V and J are TRBV7-3 and TRBJ2-7; 10 bases line up with TRBD1. The CDR3 length is 12 residues. The germline gives CDR1 SGHTA, CDR2 FQGTGA. The CDR3 is CASSPGQGPPEF. CDR3 in DNA: TGTGCCAGCAGCCCGGGACAGGGGCCGCCGGAGTTC.

This chain connects TRBV6-5 to TRBJ2-7; TRBD2 is a possible D gene (6 bases). The CDR3 has 14 amino acids. Germline V CDR1 and CDR2: MNHEY, SVGAGI. Trimming pared 5 bases from V and 0 bases from J, leaving 11 bases between. In nucleotides, the CDR3 is TGTGCCAGCAGTACCCGGGGGACCTCCTACGAGCAGTACTTC. This sequence encodes CASSTRGTSYEQYF.

V gene TRBV4-1 combines with J gene TRBJ2-3; TRBD2 is a possible D gene (6 bases). Germline CDR1 reads MGHRA; CDR2 reads YSYEKL. The CDR3 is made up of 15 amino acids. The V and J ends lost 4 bases and 4 bases respectively, with 15 bases between them. This CDR3 reads CASSRGAQEADTQYF. CDR3 nucleotide sequence: TGCGCCAGCAGCCGCGGGGCTCAAGAGGCAGATACGCAGTATTTT.

The rearrangement uses TRBV7-3 and TRBJ2-7; tentative D call: TRBD2 (5 bases). The V gene's germline CDR1 is SGHTA and CDR2 FQGTGA. This CDR3 is 13 amino acids long. V was clipped by 2 bases and J by 6 bases, with 11 bases between them. CDR3 residues: CASSLRLASEQYF. The DNA of the CDR3 is TGTGCCAGCAGCTTACGGCTAGCCTCCGAGCAGTACTTC.

V is TRBV7-8 and J is TRBJ2-2; D may be TRBD1 (5 bases). This CDR3 is built from 17 residues. The V end lost 5 bases, the J end lost 6 bases, and 22 bases lay between the germline ends. Germline assignment: CDR1 SGHVS and CDR2 FQNEAQ. CDR3: CASSDWGGASRAGELFF. For the CDR3, the DNA is TGTGCCAGCAGCGACTGGGGTGGGGCCTCTAGGGCCGGGGAGCTGTTTTTT.

The chain employs TRBV5-1 and TRBJ2-5; D is possibly TRBD2 (5 bases). This CDR3 contains 13 residues. Germline CDR1 reads SGHRS; CDR2 reads YFSETQ. The germline V and J ends were trimmed by 4 bases and 2 bases, with 9 bases remaining between them. CDR3 DNA sequence: TGCGCCAGCAGCGTACCGGGGCAAGAGACCCAGTACTTC. The encoded protein is CASSVPGQETQYF.

V and J are TRBV11-2 and TRBJ2-5; possibly TRBD2 for D (6 bases). V shed 3 bases and J shed 5 bases, with 10 bases lying between them. Germline CDR1 is SGHAT and CDR2 is FQNNGV. This CDR3 is 13 amino acids long. CDR3 in amino acids: CASSFRRGETQYF. The CDR3, as DNA: TGTGCCAGCAGCTTCCGACGGGGGGAGACCCAGTACTTC.

The chain carries TRBV3-1 (or the pseudogene TRBV3-2) and TRBJ2-5, with 9 bases fitting TRBD1. The trim removed 6 bases at V and 1 base at J, leaving 0 bases unmatched. Germline V CDR1 and CDR2: LGHDT, YNNKEL (reference sequence). The CDR3 consists of 13 residues. The CDR3 reads CASRDRGQETQYF. The CDR3 nucleotides read TGTGCCAGCAGGGACAGGGGCCAAGAGACCCAGTACTTC.

The chain combines TRBV11-3 with TRBJ1-1, with no clear D. The CDR3 contains 13 residues. Germline loops: CDR1 SGHNT, CDR2 YENEEA. The V end was cut by 3 bases, the J end by 5 bases, with 10 bases between. The CDR3, as DNA: TGTGCCAGCAGCTTTTATCCGGGGACTGAAGCTTTCTTT. Its translation is CASSFYPGTEAFF. Full variable domain (outside the CDR3, taken from reference TRBV11-3 and TRBJ1-1): EAGVVQSPRYKIIEKKQPVAFWCNPISGHNTLYWYLQNLGQGPELLIRYENEEAVDDSQLPKDRFSAERLKGVDSTLKIQPAELGDSAVYLCASSFYPGTEAFFGQGTRLTVV.

This clone was counted between two and nine times. The CDR3 DNA sequence: TGCAGCGCACAGACAGGCGGCTATGGCTACACCTTC. This sequence encodes CSAQTGGYGYTF. The chain carries TRBV29-1 and TRBJ1-2; D possibly corresponds to TRBD1 (6 bases). This CDR3 is 12 amino acids long. V was pared by 7 bases and J by 4 bases, with 13 bases between. CDR1 and CDR2 from the germline V gene are SQVTM and ANQGSEA.

This chain uses TRBV5-4 with TRBJ2-7; no definite D call. The CDR3 is 11 residues long. V was trimmed by 4 bases and J by 7 bases, leaving 9 bases between them. In germline, CDR1 is SGHNT, CDR2 YYREEE (reference sequence). The CDR3 nucleotides are TGTGCCAGCAGCCGCGGAAGGGAGCAGTACTTC. This sequence encodes CASSRGREQYF.

V gene TRBV7-3 combines with J gene TRBJ2-3, with 16 bases aligning to TRBD2. The germline gives CDR1 SGHTA, CDR2 FQGTGA. Trimming cost V 3 bases and J 5 bases; bases outside gene matches: 8. The CDR3 length is 18 residues. CDR3 protein: CASSFGGTSGGAGDTQYF. The CDR3 nucleotides are TGTGCCAGCAGCTTCGGCGGGACTAGCGGGGGGGCAGGAGATACGCAGTATTTT.

This clone was seen a single time. V usage is TRBV29-1 and J usage is TRBJ2-5; D remains unclear. Germline assignment: CDR1 SQVTM and CDR2 ANQGSEA. The germline V and J ends were trimmed by 3 bases and 4 bases, with 9 bases remaining between them. There are 12 residues in the CDR3. CDR3 coding DNA: TGCAGCGTTGACCGTTCTAGAGAGACCCAGTACTTC. This codes for CSVDRSRETQYF.

The chain is built from TRBV5-1 and TRBJ1-4; 8 bases fit TRBD1. The germline CDR1 and CDR2 sequences are SGHRS and YFSETQ. This CDR3 has 14 amino acids. Trimming removed 5 bases from V and 8 bases from J; junction bases left unmatched: 8. CDR3 residues: CASSPDREGEKLFF. The CDR3 bases are TGCGCCAGCAGTCCGGACAGGGAAGGAGAAAAACTGTTTTTT.

Only one count was recorded for this clone. The chain employs TRBV6-5 and TRBJ2-7; TRBD1 matches at 8 bases. The germline CDR1 and CDR2 sequences are MNHEY and SVGAGI. V shed 6 bases and J 0 bases; nucleotides not matched to a gene: 4. This CDR3 is built from 14 residues. The CDR3 sequence is CASRRTGSSYEQYF. CDR3 DNA: TGTGCCAGCAGACGGACAGGGAGCTCCTACGAGCAGTACTTC.

This clone was seen only a few times. The chain joins TRBV28 to TRBJ1-3; D remains ambiguous. The germline gives CDR1 MDHEN, CDR2 SYDVKM. Trimming stripped 5 bases from V and 3 bases from J, with 5 bases between. The CDR3 totals 12 residues. CDR3 DNA sequence: TGTGCCAGCAGTCTCGTTGGAAACACCATATATTTT. It encodes CASSLVGNTIYF.

The rearrangement uses TRBV2 and TRBJ2-5; D unresolved. The CDR3 runs to 14 residues. From germline, CDR1 is SNHLY and CDR2 FYNNEI. Trimming left V 4 bases short and J 0 bases short, with 9 bases between. CDR3 amino acids: CASSGGSYQETQYF. CDR3 DNA sequence: TGTGCCAGCAGTGGCGGCAGCTACCAAGAGACCCAGTACTTC.

The chain has TRBV5-1 and TRBJ2-7; D perhaps matches TRBD1 (7 bases). Trimming cost V 4 bases and J 1 base, with 12 bases left between them. The CDR3 runs 14 residues. CDR1 is SGHRS and CDR2 is YFSETQ in the germline V gene. CDR3 nucleotides: TGCGCCAGCAGCGGGGGGACAGCTTCCTACGAGCAGTACTTC. Encoded protein: CASSGGTASYEQYF.

J is TRBJ2-7 and V is TRBV6-4; D is undetermined. Trimming left V 3 bases short and J 11 bases short, with 11 bases between. The CDR3 runs 11 residues. Germline assignment: CDR1 MRHNA and CDR2 SNTAGT. The DNA of the CDR3 is TGTGCCAGCAGTGAAACAGTGGTGGAGTACTTC. Translated: CASSETVVEYF.